The clone carrying this TCR beta chain was counted between two and nine times. CDR1 MGHDK and CDR2 SYGVNS come from the germline V gene. CDR3 length: 16 amino acids. V lost 2 bases and J 4 bases, leaving 18 bases between the germline ends. This sample is drawn from a study of blood T cells in healthy people across ages. Next came a second PCR, run for about 7 to 12 cycles, which used a sample-barcoded 5' primer along with a J-beta primer mix. TCRdb reprocessed the 5' RACE reads via MiXCR and lists one record per CDR3 protein. Among about 1.8 million distinct CDR3 sequences listed, just under 50% were seen once.

The rearrangement uses TRBV25-1 and TRBJ2-7; tentative D call: TRBD1 (6 bases). The specimen sequenced was blood. The origin of this receptor is a woman aged 35 to 49 in good health. Here the CDR3 DNA reads TGTGCCAGCAGTGAACAAAGAACAGGGTTGGGGTACGAGCAGTACTTC. Translating gives CASSEQRTGLGYEQYF.